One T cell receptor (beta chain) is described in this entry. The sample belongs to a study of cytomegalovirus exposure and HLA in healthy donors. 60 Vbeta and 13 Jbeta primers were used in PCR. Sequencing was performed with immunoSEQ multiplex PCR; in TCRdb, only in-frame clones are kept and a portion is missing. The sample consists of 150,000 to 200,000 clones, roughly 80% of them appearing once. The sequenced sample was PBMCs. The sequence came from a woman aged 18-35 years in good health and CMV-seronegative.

The CDR3 coding sequence is TGCGCCAGCAAGGGCGAGCGGGAGAGCTCCTACGAGCAGTACGTC. Its translation is CASKGERESSYEQYV. The chain has TRBV5-1 and TRBJ2-7; 8 nucleotides align to TRBD2. V shed 6 bases and J 0 bases; nucleotides not matched to a gene: 8. Germline CDR1 is SGHRS and CDR2 is YFSETQ. The CDR3 length is 15 residues.